The T cell receptor beta chain described here comes from a study of T cells in Graves' hyperthyroidism and ophthalmopathy. Background on the study: The authors collected peripheral blood at initial diagnosis, before any treatment.

This clonotype was counted many times. The germline V gene has CDR1 SEHNR and CDR2 FQNEAQ (reference sequence). V was pared by 4 bases and J by 5 bases, with 15 bases between. The CDR3 is 14 residues long. PBMCs were derived from around 10 ml fresh peripheral blood. There were TCR beta CDR3 regions amplified from RNA transcripts. The HTBI set primed first-round TCR CDR3 RT-PCR. TCRdb redid the calling of the multiplex PCR reads with MiXCR, one entry per CDR3 protein. The sample yields about 700,000 distinct CDR3 sequences, around 13% seen once. The rearrangement uses TRBV7-9 and TRBJ2-7; the D gene is possibly TRBD1 (5 bases). Source material: blood. This receptor was taken from a woman between 18 and 29 years old with Graves' hyperthyroidism. For the CDR3, the DNA is TGTGCCAGCAGCTCCTCCCAGCAGGGCCACGAGCAGTACTTC. This encodes CASSSSQQGHEQYF. Full variable domain (missing parts from reference TRBV7-9 and TRBJ2-7): DTGVSQNPRHKITKRGQNVTFRCDPISEHNRLYWYRQTLGQGPEFLTYFQNEAQLEKSRLLSDRFSAERPKGSFSTLEIQRTEQGDSAMYLCASSSSQQGHEQYFGPGTRLTVT.